This T cell receptor (beta chain) was captured in a study of blood T cell repertoires in COVID-19. Study background: The study drew acute and convalescent COVID-19 samples from the United States, Italy and Spain. From T cells, B-cell-depleted T cells, or PBMCs came the material, which was cDNA or gDNA.

Germline assignment: CDR1 MDHEN and CDR2 SYDVKM. The ends were cut back, 4 bases at V and 7 bases at J, with 5 bases in the middle. The CDR3 consists of 12 residues. In the original processing: Estimation of nucleated cell counts relied on the amplification of reference gene primers. Assay: immunoSEQ multiplex PCR; the TCRdb copy retains only in-frame clones and omits some. V and J calls plus clone size are reproduced from that table; the DNA served to infer D and trimming. The repertoire consists of over 30,000 clones, with approximately 83% occurring once and the leading ten covering around 17%. The specimen sequenced was peripheral blood. J is TRBJ1-6 and V is TRBV28, with no clear D. The source of this sequence is a woman aged 60-75 years with active COVID-19. DNA of the CDR3: TGTGCCAGCAGTTCCTTAAATTCACCCCTCCACTTT. Translation gives CASSSLNSPLHF.